This entry features one T cell receptor (beta chain) sequence. Its cognate antigen has yet to be identified. Per-nucleotide qualities are absent, and no much larger clonotype sits a single base away. Other DNA sequences in this specimen translate into the identical CDR3. The germline V gene provides CDR1 SNHLY and CDR2 FYNNEI. The V and J ends are trimmed by 5 bases and 4 bases, leaving 9 bases between them. CDR3 length: 13 amino acids, cysteine to phenylalanine. CDR3 DNA only is kept here, 39 bases in frame from base 1. This sample was included in a study of shared clonotypes between healthy human individuals (TCRdb year 2020). A note on the overall study: The cohort included three men and a couple of women between 18 and 49 years of age. For each donor, CD4 naive and CD4 memory were each run on three plates, CD8 naive on two plates, and CD8 memory on one plate. Per donor, leukapheresis produced somewhere between about 0.94 and 9.5 billion PBMCs. Blood TCR repertoires of about five healthy adults were deeply sequenced to estimate repertoire size and the extent of clonotype sharing between individuals. Libraries were prepared and TCR repertoires were sequenced by different laboratories using diverse techniques, in order to increase sequencing depth and limit assay-specific biases. The investigation overall reported the following: When a handful of donors were compared, the shared fraction of clonotypes was about 5.2% for naive CD4, 3.5% for naive CD8, more than 2% for memory CD4, and 0.4% for memory CD8. Incomplete sequencing was indicated by rarefaction of sorted-subset datasets, despite the large sequencing depth. Compared with non-shared clonotypes, clonotypes shared by all four sorted-subset donors had higher generation probabilities. Naive subsets generally had larger estimated clonotype richness than memory subsets did. Only blood was sampled, and tissue TCR repertoires likely differ from those in blood. Because the study included a small number of donors, the genetic and exposure-history diversity represented was limited. Pairwise subsampling led to the expectation that sequencing depth would affect the degree of clonotype sharing among donors.

The donors were healthy, HIV-negative adults who had no recently reported acute infections or vaccinations. All donors were Caucasian adults living in Nashville, Tennessee, USA. Magnetic negative selection was used to enrich CD4+ T cells, after which naive cells were positively selected on CD45RA and the negative fraction became the memory subset. Blood was collected by leukapheresis, and PBMCs were isolated by Ficoll-Histopaque density gradient centrifugation and then cryopreserved in liquid nitrogen vapor phase. Analytical flow cytometry was used to check the purity and quantity of every magnetically sorted T cell population. From each sorted fraction, genomic DNA was isolated and quantified by UV absorbance on a Nanodrop 2000c. TCR CDR3 regions were amplified from genomic DNA by multiplex PCR using the deep immunoSEQ assay. Extracted genomic DNA from each cell subset was distributed evenly across all wells of several immunoSEQ 96-well plates, and each plate was treated as a replicate. For sorted subsets, approximately 0.2 ug of genomic DNA, equivalent to tens of thousands of T cell genomes, went into each replicate PCR. Purified libraries were measured with a Qubit 3.0 fluorometer, size-checked on a Bioanalyzer 2100, and measured again with the KAPA Library Quantification kit. Each immunoSEQ 96-well plate was sequenced on its own single-read 150-cycle Illumina NextSeq 550 flow cell. Per the authors' processing: Because only junctional sequences without quality scores were contained in the immunoSEQ output, filtering matching that applied to full-length reads could not be performed. To assign V/J genes and CDR3, sequences were annotated using PyIR, a Python wrapper for IgBLAST v1.9, with IMGT germline references. Reads were removed for weak V/J assignments (E-value above 1e-6), missing CDR3, stop codons, out-of-frame junctions, or ambiguous translated residues. V3J clonotypes were defined as sequences sharing the same inferred V gene, J gene, and CDR3 amino acid sequence. To compute the percentage overlap between repertoires, the number of shared unique clonotypes was divided by the size of the smaller repertoire. Repertoire richness was assessed with RTK rarefaction, the Chao1 estimator, and Recon v2.1 estimates of unobserved clonotypes. OLGA was used to compute generation probabilities for all TCRbeta clonotypes that the gDNA method yielded from a few donors. Not all clones reach the TCRdb copy of this immuneACCESS table, which keeps in-frame sequences only. Checked studies attribute under half of the gap to unresolved V genes and leave the rest unexplained. The DNA was the basis for D and trimming; V, J and clone size are from that table. For this sample there are roughly 2.2 million clones; just over 90% appear just once. The top ten clonotypes cover 0.39% of the sample.

The chain employs TRBV2 and TRBJ1-5, with the identity of the D gene unclear. Sequences were obtained from naive CD4+ T cells from PBMCs. Interpreted using the paper, the cell subset or site label stands for: CD45RA+ positively selected. The receptor comes from a man aged 18 to 29 in good health. Some clones in this sample may be carry-over from other donors' samples. The nucleotide sequence is TGTGCCAGCAGTAGGGATTCAAATCAGCCCCAGCATTTT. Its coded protein is CASSRDSNQPQHF.